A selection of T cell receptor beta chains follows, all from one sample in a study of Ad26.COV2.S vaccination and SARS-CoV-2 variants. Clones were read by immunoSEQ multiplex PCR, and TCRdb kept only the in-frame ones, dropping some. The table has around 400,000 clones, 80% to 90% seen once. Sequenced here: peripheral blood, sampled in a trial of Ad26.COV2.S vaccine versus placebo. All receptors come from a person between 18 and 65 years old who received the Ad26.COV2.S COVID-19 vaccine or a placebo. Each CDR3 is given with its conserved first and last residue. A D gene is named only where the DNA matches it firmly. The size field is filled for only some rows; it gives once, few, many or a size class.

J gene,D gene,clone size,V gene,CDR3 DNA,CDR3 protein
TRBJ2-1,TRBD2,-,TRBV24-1,TGTGCCACCAGTGATCCGGGACTAGGGGGTGAGCAGTTCTTC,CATSDPGLGGEQFF
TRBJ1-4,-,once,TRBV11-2,TGTGCCAGCAGCTTCGGGGGGTCGGCAGCCCGTAATGAAAAACTGTTTTTT,CASSFGGSAARNEKLFF
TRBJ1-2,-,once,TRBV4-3,TGCGCCAGCAGCCAAGAAATACCGGGGTCATTCTATGGCTACACCTTC,CASSQEIPGSFYGYTF
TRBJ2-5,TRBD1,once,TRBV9,TGTGCCAGCAGCCTACGGGACAGGGCCCGGGAGACCCAGTACTTC,CASSLRDRARETQYF
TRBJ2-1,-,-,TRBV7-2,TGTGCCAGCAGCTTGGGTGGGGGGGCCCCTGAGCAGTTCTTC,CASSLGGGAPEQFF
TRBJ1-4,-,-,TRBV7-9,TGTGCCAGCAGCTCTGAGTCCTCTAAACTGTTTTTT,CASSSESSKLFF
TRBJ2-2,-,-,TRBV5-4,TGTGCCAGCAGCTTCGCGGAAGGGCCTGAGACCGGGGAGCTGTTTTTT,CASSFAEGPETGELFF
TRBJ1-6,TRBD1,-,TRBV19,TGTGCCAGTAGTCCCAGGACAGGGCCTAATTCACCCCTCCACTTT,CASSPRTGPNSPLHF
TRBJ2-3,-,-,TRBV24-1,TGTGCCACCAGGGGCAGCACAGATACGCAGTATTTT,CATRGSTDTQYF
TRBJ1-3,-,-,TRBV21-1,TGTGCCAGCAGCGCTCAGGGTTTGGGAAACACCATATATTTT,CASSAQGLGNTIYF